The source of this T cell receptor beta chain is a study of cytomegalovirus exposure and HLA in healthy donors. About the study: Unique TCRs from HLA-typed donors, 85 million to 100 million of them, were held in an early data release.

Researchers ran the PCR with 60 Vbeta and 13 Jbeta primers. Sequencing was performed with immunoSEQ multiplex PCR; in TCRdb, only in-frame clones are kept and a portion is missing. The table shows approximately 170,000 clones, with approximately 88% occurring only once. Note on this clone: As yet, its antigen is unknown.

V gave up 3 bases and J gave up 5 bases, with 11 bases separating them. Germline CDR1 reads WNHNN; CDR2 reads SYGVQD (reference sequence). The length of the CDR3 is 14 residues. Study-wide points: Later analysis demonstrated an association between a missense DCLRE1C variant and TCR beta V- and J-gene trimming.

Donors had nominal health at sampling but likely had unrecorded immune exposures. The clonotype originates from a boy aged 2 to 9 in good health and CMV-seronegative. The chain employs TRBV10-1 and TRBJ2-1; D might be TRBD2 (5 bases). Material for sequencing was PBMCs. CDR3 DNA sequence: TGCGCCAGCAGTGAAAGGACTGTACACAATGAGCAGTTCTTC. Amino acid sequence: CASSERTVHNEQFF.